This T cell receptor beta chain was sequenced in a study of blood T cell repertoires in COVID-19. Study-level background: Acute-phase and convalescent COVID-19 samples originated in the United States, Italy and Spain. Sources were T cells, B-cell-depleted T cells, or PBMCs; the material itself was cDNA or gDNA.

In the authors' workflow: Amplification of reference gene primers provided the estimated nucleated cell counts. The protocol was immunoSEQ multiplex PCR, while the TCRdb copy is restricted to in-frame clones and leaves out a portion. That table supplies the V and J calls and clone size; D and trimming were determined from the DNA. The repertoire has about 24,000 clones, 80% to 90% of them found once; the top ten carry 9.7%. The length of the CDR3 is 15 residues. Germline-derived CDR1 and CDR2 are SEHNR and FQNEAQ (reference sequence). V was trimmed by 0 bases and J by 8 bases, leaving 14 bases between them.

Sequenced sample: peripheral blood. The sequence derives from a man between 65 and 80 years old with acute or convalescent COVID-19. The chain employs TRBV7-9 and TRBJ2-1; D remains unclear. Written as DNA, the CDR3 is TGTGCCAGCAGCTTAGCCCAAGGAGTTTTGGATGAGCAGTTCTTC. This encodes CASSLAQGVLDEQFF.